The 28 T cell receptor beta chains given below trace back to one sample, sequenced in a study of blood T cell repertoires in COVID-19. Sequencing used immunoSEQ multiplex PCR; TCRdb keeps in-frame clones, though not all of them. The sample has about 210,000 clones; 89% are singletons. Source material: peripheral blood. The receptors come from a woman in her forties with acute or convalescent COVID-19.

This clone was seen a single time. This chain joins TRBV7-9 and TRBJ1-1; D unclear. The CDR3 contains 12 residues. Deletions cut 5 bases from V and 11 bases from J, with 15 bases between. Germline V lookup: CDR1 SEHNR, CDR2 FQNEAQ (reference sequence). In DNA form, the CDR3 reads TGTGCCAGCAGCGACTATGCGGCCCGCGCTTTCTTT. Protein sequence: CASSDYAARAFF.

The gene calls are TRBV10-2 and TRBJ2-7, with unresolved D. CDR3 size: 13 residues. Trimming shortened V by 2 bases and J by 6 bases, and 11 bases separated the two germline ends. In germline, CDR1 is WSHSY, CDR2 SAAADI. The CDR3 region has the DNA TGCGCCAGCAGTGAGAGGCCTACTACCGAGCAGTACGTC. Protein: CASSERPTTEQYV.

The chain joins TRBV29-1 to TRBJ1-1; 8 bases are shared with TRBD1. The junction had 7 bases not matched to a gene; V was cut back by 7 bases and J by 3 bases. The CDR3 contains 13 residues. CDR1 and CDR2 (germline): SQVTM, ANQGSEA. The CDR3 sequence is CSGRTGFYTEAFF. The CDR3 bases are TGCAGCGGCCGGACAGGGTTTTACACTGAAGCTTTCTTT.

The gene calls are TRBV19 and TRBJ2-7; possibly TRBD1 for D (6 bases). The CDR3 length is 12 residues. Germline CDR1 is LNHDA and CDR2 is SQIVND (reference sequence). V lost 2 bases, J lost 7 bases, and 9 bases lay in between. CDR3 amino acids: CASSINREEQYV. CDR3 nucleotides: TGTGCCAGTAGTATAAACAGGGAAGAGCAGTACGTC.

V usage is TRBV6-1 and J usage is TRBJ1-4; perhaps TRBD1 as D (6 bases). The CDR3 consists of 16 residues. Trimming removed 1 base from V and 3 bases from J, with 12 bases in between. Germline V lookup: CDR1 MNHNS, CDR2 SASEGT. CDR3 sequence reads: CASSEVDSWPNEKLFF. CDR3 coding DNA: TGTGCCAGCAGTGAAGTGGACAGCTGGCCTAATGAAAAACTGTTTTTT.

The chain uses TRBV4-1 and TRBJ1-5, with D perhaps TRBD1 (5 bases). The CDR3 loop spans 15 amino acids. Trimming took 1 base from V and 4 from J, leaving 11 bases between them. Germline loops: CDR1 MGHRA, CDR2 YSYEKL. CDR3 in amino acids: CASSQAGVGNQPQHF. Written as DNA, the CDR3 is TGCGCCAGCAGCCAAGCGGGGGTAGGAAATCAGCCCCAGCATTTT.

The rearrangement uses TRBV19 and TRBJ2-3; 9 positions agree with TRBD1. The CDR3 totals 17 residues. Trimming removed 6 bases from V and 0 bases from J; junction bases left unmatched: 10. The germline V gene has CDR1 LNHDA and CDR2 SQIVND (reference sequence). CDR3 amino acids: CASRMWGQGPSTDTQYF. DNA of the CDR3: TGTGCCAGTAGGATGTGGGGACAGGGCCCTAGCACAGATACGCAGTATTTT.

This chain joins TRBV24-1 and TRBJ2-5; TRBD1 aligns across 10 bases. Germline lookup yields CDR1 KGHDR and CDR2 SFDVKD. J gave up 5 bases and V 3 bases, and 5 bases lay outside the gene matches. The CDR3 spans 15 residues. The CDR3, as DNA: TGTGCCACCAGTGATGGGACAGGGGTTGGGGAGACCCAGTACTTC. Its protein is CATSDGTGVGETQYF.

This chain links TRBV4-1 with TRBJ2-5, with D maybe TRBD1 (7 bases). Germline loops: CDR1 MGHRA, CDR2 YSYEKL. CDR3 length: 18 amino acids. The ends were cut back, 0 bases at V and 2 bases at J, with 19 bases in the middle. The CDR3 reads CASSQDKGAGQLQETQYF. CDR3 sequence (DNA): TGCGCCAGCAGCCAAGATAAGGGGGCGGGACAACTTCAAGAGACCCAGTACTTC.

The V gene is TRBV10-2, the J gene TRBJ1-2, with 7 positions matching TRBD1. The CDR3 length is 17 residues. The junction had 16 bases not matched to a gene; V was cut back by 2 bases and J by 7 bases. Germline lookup yields CDR1 WSHSY and CDR2 SAAADI. CDR3 region: CASSETGRRGLWGGYTF. In nucleotides, the CDR3 is TGCGCCAGCAGTGAGACCGGACGAAGGGGGCTCTGGGGTGGCTACACCTTC.

V usage is TRBV9 and J usage is TRBJ1-3, with a tentative D call TRBD1 (5 bases). The CDR3 consists of 17 residues. The V gene lost 3 bases and the J gene lost 0 bases, with 16 bases spanning the gap. Germline CDR1 and CDR2: SGDLS and YYNGEE. CDR3 protein: CASSGGRDSLSGNTIYF. The CDR3, as DNA: TGTGCCAGCAGCGGCGGAAGAGACAGCCTCTCTGGAAACACCATATATTTT.

V and J are TRBV27 and TRBJ1-2; 7 bases align to TRBD1. The junction had 6 bases not matched to a gene; V was cut back by 5 bases and J by 0 bases. Germline assignment: CDR1 MNHEY and CDR2 SMNVEV (reference sequence). The CDR3 sequence is 15 residues long. CDR3 sequence reads: CASSVAGTANYGYTF. CDR3 in DNA: TGTGCCAGCAGTGTCGCCGGGACAGCTAACTATGGCTACACCTTC.

The chain combines TRBV29-1 with TRBJ1-1; D is ambiguous. Germline V gene lookup returns CDR1 SQVTM and CDR2 ANQGSEA. V lost 7 bases to trimming and J lost 1 base, with 7 bases between them. The CDR3 has 11 residues. CDR3 bases: TGCAGCGGAGTGTCGAACACTGAAGCTTTCTTT. Encoded protein: CSGVSNTEAFF.

The chain has TRBV11-2 and TRBJ1-4; no definite D call. From germline, CDR1 is SGHAT and CDR2 FQNNGV. There are 14 residues in the CDR3. Trimming cost V 2 bases and J 0 bases, with 4 bases left between them. The CDR3 protein is CASSLTATNEKLFF. The CDR3, as DNA: TGTGCCAGCAGCTTAACAGCAACTAATGAAAAACTGTTTTTT.

The chain is built from TRBV28 and TRBJ1-2, with 7 nucleotides matching TRBD1. The CDR3 covers 15 residues. J was trimmed by 4 bases and V by 4 bases; bases with no gene match: 9. Germline V lookup: CDR1 MDHEN, CDR2 SYDVKM. The CDR3: CASSSRDSNPYGYTF. CDR3 bases: TGTGCCAGCAGTTCCCGGGACAGCAACCCCTATGGCTACACCTTC.

This CDR3 reads CASLSNTGELFF. The CDR3 DNA reads as TGTGCCAGCTTGAGTAACACCGGGGAGCTGTTTTTT. The J gene is TRBJ2-2, the V gene TRBV27; no firm D call. CDR1 is MNHEY and CDR2 is SMNVEV in the germline V gene (reference sequence). This CDR3 is 12 amino acids long. V was shortened by 8 bases and J by 2 bases, with 6 bases between the two germline ends.

V is TRBV6-1 and J is TRBJ1-1; no firm D call. Looked up from germline, CDR1 is MNHNS and CDR2 is SASEGT. This CDR3 is 14 amino acids long. V was pared by 2 bases and J by 10 bases, with 17 bases between. The DNA for the CDR3 is TGTGCCAGCAGTGAACTTCGAATGGACTCTGGAGCTTTCTTT. This encodes CASSELRMDSGAFF.

This rearrangement joins TRBV7-9 to TRBJ1-4, with D maybe TRBD1 (5 bases). The CDR3 totals 18 residues. Germline V gene sequence: CDR1 SEHNR, CDR2 FQNEAQ (reference sequence). V gave up 4 bases and J gave up 8 bases, with 26 bases separating them. The CDR3 DNA is TGTGCCAGCAGCTCCGGGCAGCCGAGGTGTTTGGAGGGGGAAAAACTGTTTTTT. Translation gives CASSSGQPRCLEGEKLFF.

J is TRBJ1-2 and V is TRBV19, with D hard to call. Trimming cost V 2 bases and J 6 bases, with 13 bases left between them. The CDR3 is 14 amino acids. CDR1 and CDR2 from the germline V gene are LNHDA and SQIVND (reference sequence). The CDR3 here is CASSINGGLHGYTF. CDR3 sequence (DNA): TGTGCCAGTAGTATAAATGGAGGCCTCCATGGCTACACCTTC.

The J gene is TRBJ2-3, the V gene TRBV2; a possible D gene is TRBD2 (5 bases). Trimming left V 5 bases short and J 6 bases short, with 6 bases between. This CDR3 contains 11 residues. CDR1 and CDR2 (germline): SNHLY, FYNNEI. CDR3 nucleotides: TGTGCCAGCAGTAGGGAGGATACGCAGTATTTT. Its protein product is CASSREDTQYF. The complete variable domain, with remaining parts taken from reference TRBV2 and TRBJ2-3, reads EPEVTQTPSHQVTQMGQEVILRCVPISNHLYFYWYRQILGQKVEFLVSFYNNEISEKSEIFDDQFSVERPDGSNFTLKIRSTKLEDSAMYFCASSREDTQYFGPGTRLTVL.

The chain recombines TRBV2 with TRBJ1-1; the match to TRBD1 covers 8 bases. Germline CDR1 SNHLY, CDR2 FYNNEI. Trimming cost V 8 bases and J 3 bases; bases outside gene matches: 8. CDR3 length: 14 amino acids. DNA for the CDR3: TGTGCCAGCTACTCCGACAGGGGACACACTGAAGCTTTCTTT. Protein sequence: CASYSDRGHTEAFF.

This chain links TRBV30 with TRBJ1-1; D is possibly TRBD1 (6 bases). This CDR3 spans 15 amino acids. Germline values: CDR1 GTSNPN, CDR2 SVGIG (reference sequence). Trimming cost V 5 bases and J 7 bases, with 23 bases left between them. The CDR3 sequence: CAWGQPMKGKGEAFF. Here the CDR3 DNA reads TGTGCCTGGGGACAGCCTATGAAGGGAAAGGGTGAAGCTTTCTTT.

V usage is TRBV19 and J usage is TRBJ1-2, with 7 bases fitting TRBD1. The CDR3 runs to 14 residues. Per germline, CDR1 LNHDA and CDR2 SQIVND (reference sequence). The V and J ends lost 3 bases and 2 bases, in that order; junction bases with no gene match: 3. CDR3 nucleotide sequence: TGTGCCAGTAGTATCCAGACAGGGAACTATGGCTACACCTTC. Its protein product is CASSIQTGNYGYTF.

DNA of the CDR3: TGCAGCGTTTTACAGGGAGACACCGGGGAGCTGTTTTTT. Its protein product is CSVLQGDTGELFF. V is TRBV29-1 and J is TRBJ2-2; TRBD1 is a possible D gene (6 bases). CDR3 length: 13 residues. The germline V and J ends were trimmed by 5 bases and 3 bases, with 10 bases remaining between them. CDR1 and CDR2 (germline): SQVTM, ANQGSEA.

This rearrangement joins TRBV6-5 to TRBJ2-7; D unresolved. The CDR3 covers 12 residues. Germline loops: CDR1 MNHEY, CDR2 SVGAGI. V was clipped by 5 bases and J by 5 bases, with 10 bases between them. CDR3 loop: CASSNMINEQYV. CDR3 nucleotides: TGTGCCAGCAGTAACATGATCAACGAGCAGTACGTC.

The chain joins TRBV5-1 to TRBJ1-3; 7 bases fit TRBD1. Germline values: CDR1 SGHRS, CDR2 YFSETQ. CDR3 length: 18 residues. J gave up 3 bases and V 0 bases, and 12 bases lay outside the gene matches. DNA of the CDR3: TGCGCCAGCAGCTTGGGTCAATCGGGACAGCTCCTTGGAAACACCATATATTTT. Protein product: CASSLGQSGQLLGNTIYF. Variable domain in full (rest from reference TRBV5-1 and TRBJ1-3): KAGVTQTPRYLIKTRGQQVTLSCSPISGHRSVSWYQQTPGQGLQFLFEYFSETQRNKGNFPGRFSGRQFSNSRSEMNVSTLELGDSALYLCASSLGQSGQLLGNTIYFGEGSWLTVV.

The chain has TRBV7-9 and TRBJ1-4; the match to TRBD1 covers 8 bases. After removal of 4 bases from V and 6 bases from J, the junction contained 4 bases not matched to a gene. Looked up from germline, CDR1 is SEHNR and CDR2 is FQNEAQ (reference sequence). The CDR3 loop spans 14 amino acids. In nucleotides, the CDR3 is TGTGCCAGCAGCTGGACAGGGACCCATGAAAAACTGTTTTTT. This sequence encodes CASSWTGTHEKLFF.

The chain links TRBV10-3 to TRBJ1-2; TRBD1 aligns across 7 bases. Germline V gene lookup returns CDR1 ENHRY and CDR2 SYGVKD. V lost 5 bases and J lost 4; bases outside the gene matches: 10. The CDR3 runs 15 residues. The CDR3 bases are TGTGCCATCAGTATAGACAGGGTTGGGAGCTATGGCTACACCTTC. As protein: CAISIDRVGSYGYTF.